This is a list of T cell receptor beta chains from one sample in a study of shared clonotypes between healthy human individuals. TCRdb's copy holds only in-frame clones and misses some; the assay was immunoSEQ multiplex PCR. This table holds over a million clones, around 95% found once. The sample was naive CD4+ T cells sorted from blood. The source is a man aged 25 to 40 in good health. CDR3s include the opening cysteine and the closing phenylalanine or tryptophan. A D gene is named only where the DNA matches it firmly. The size of a clone is reported for some rows only, either as once, few or many, or as a class for expanded clones.

D	size	J	V	length	DNA	CDR3
TRBD2	-	TRBJ2-7	TRBV28	16	TGTGCCAGCAGCTCCGGGACTAGCGGGACTTTTTACGAGCAGTACTTC	CASSSGTSGTFYEQYF
-	once	TRBJ2-2	TRBV15	15	TGTGCCACCAGCAGAGATATGTGGGGGGCCGGGGAGCTGTTTTTT	CATSRDMWGAGELFF
TRBD1	-	TRBJ2-7	TRBV6-1	17	TGTGCCAGCAGTGAATATGTGGGACAGGGGATCTCCTACGAGCAGTACTTC	CASSEYVGQGISYEQYF
-	-	TRBJ2-1	TRBV28	12	TGTGCCAGCAGTCCCCTAGTTGAGCGTAAGTTCTTC	CASSPLVERKFF
-	once	TRBJ2-3	TRBV9	15	TGTGCCAGCAGCGTAGCTAGAGGGACAACAGATACGCAGTATTTT	CASSVARGTTDTQYF
TRBD2	-	TRBJ2-1	TRBV18	15	TGTGCCAGCTCGCCCGGACTAGCGGGAGATCATGAGCAGTTCTTC	CASSPGLAGDHEQFF
-	-	TRBJ1-2	TRBV7-2	16	TGTGCCAGCAGTCGACACTCGCTATTTACTAACTATGGCTACACCTTC	CASSRHSLFTNYGYTF
TRBD1	-	TRBJ2-1	TRBV5-6	15	TGTGCCAGCAGCTTTGGACAGGGAAACTACAATGAGCAGTTCTTC	CASSFGQGNYNEQFF
-	once	TRBJ2-2	TRBV19	15	TGTGCCAGTAGTACCCACGTGACATCTGCCGGGGAGCTGTTTTTT	CASSTHVTSAGELFF
-	-	TRBJ2-5	TRBV10-2	12	TGCGCCAGCAGTAGGGGCGGGGAGACCCAGTACTTC	CASSRGGETQYF
-	-	TRBJ2-7	TRBV28	12	TGTGCCAGCAGTCCAAACGCCTACGAGCAGTACTTC	CASSPNAYEQYF
-	once	TRBJ2-7	TRBV7-9	14	TGTGCCAGCAGCTTACGTGAGCTAAGCCACGAGCAGTACTTC	CASSLRELSHEQYF
-	-	TRBJ1-3	TRBV18	16	TGTGCCAGCTCGCCGACCGCGGGGGCCTCTGGAAACACCATATATTTT	CASSPTAGASGNTIYF
TRBD2	-	TRBJ2-2	TRBV6-5	15	TGTGCCAGCAGACTTAGCGGGAGCTCCACCGGGGAGCTGTTTTTT	CASRLSGSSTGELFF
-	-	TRBJ2-5	TRBV30	13	TGTGCCTGGAGTGAAAGTTCTGGAGAGACCCAGTACTTC	CAWSESSGETQYF
-	-	TRBJ2-7	TRBV10-2	14	TGCGCCAGCAGTGAGTCGGTAGGCGGTAACGAGCAGTACTTC	CASSESVGGNEQYF
-	-	TRBJ2-5	TRBV29-1	13	TGCAGCACTGATGCAGGGGACTTTCGAACCCAGTACTTC	CSTDAGDFRTQYF
-	-	TRBJ2-2	TRBV6-1	16	TGTGCCAGCAGTGAAGCGGGGGGTCCGAACACCGGGGAGCTGTTTTTT	CASSEAGGPNTGELFF